This TCR beta chain was profiled in a study of response to subunit inactivated influenza vaccine. TCRdb re-called the RT-PCR reads with MiXCR, one entry per CDR3 protein. The table shows around 790,000 distinct CDR3 sequences, with over 20% occurring only once. The CDR3 covers 17 residues. V shed 3 bases and J 6 bases; nucleotides not matched to a gene: 10. Germline V gene data show CDR1 as SGHTA and CDR2 as FQGNSA. The sequence was obtained from a man over 45 who received an inactivated influenza vaccine. The chain employs TRBV7-2 and TRBJ2-4; TRBD1 aligns across 11 bases. The starting material was PBMCs from blood, obtained 5 days after vaccination. In DNA, the CDR3 is TGTGCCAGCAGCTTGGGACAGGGGGTCCGGTTTGGAAACATTCAGTACTTC. This codes for CASSLGQGVRFGNIQYF.